Listed below are T cell receptor beta chains from one sample, sequenced in a study of CXCR3-negative and CXCR3-positive naive CD8 T cells. One entry per CDR3 protein, without DNA, is what TCRdb gives after re-calling the 5' RACE reads. The sample has some 99,000 distinct CDR3 sequences. The sample taken for sequencing was naive CXCR3+ CD8+ T cells from blood. The receptor source for this set is a human donor in good health. Some clones in this sample may be carry-over from other donors' samples. Each CDR3 is given with its conserved first and last residue. The order of the fields is CDR3 protein, J gene, V gene.

cdr3_aa: CASSFRDSNQPQHF
j_call: TRBJ1-5
v_call: TRBV12-3/TRBV12-4

cdr3_aa: CASSFGTGGSNEQFF
j_call: TRBJ2-1
v_call: TRBV7-6

cdr3_aa: CASTLLRDRDYEQYF
j_call: TRBJ2-7
v_call: TRBV6-6

cdr3_aa: CSGRASDTIYF
j_call: TRBJ1-3
v_call: TRBV29-1

cdr3_aa: CASSLGGVSSYNEQFF
j_call: TRBJ2-1
v_call: TRBV12-3/TRBV12-4

cdr3_aa: CASSEPGQAYEQYF
j_call: TRBJ2-7
v_call: TRBV7-9

cdr3_aa: CSVEQRLGHNQETQYF
j_call: TRBJ2-5
v_call: TRBV29-1

cdr3_aa: CASSEGQGRSDTQYF
j_call: TRBJ2-3
v_call: TRBV5-6

cdr3_aa: CAITNRTGGVNYGYTF
j_call: TRBJ1-2
v_call: TRBV10-3

cdr3_aa: CSARGAGWPLSNQPQHF
j_call: TRBJ1-5
v_call: TRBV20-1

cdr3_aa: CASRRAPSASETQYF
j_call: TRBJ2-5
v_call: TRBV28

cdr3_aa: CASSYSFGGRQPQHF
j_call: TRBJ1-5
v_call: TRBV6-5

cdr3_aa: CASSLFAGNAQPYEQYF
j_call: TRBJ2-7
v_call: TRBV19

cdr3_aa: CASSSRSESQETQYF
j_call: TRBJ2-5
v_call: TRBV7-6

cdr3_aa: CASSQDWGVPTDTQYF
j_call: TRBJ2-3
v_call: TRBV4-1

cdr3_aa: CASSPRGSADQSSTDTQYF
j_call: TRBJ2-3
v_call: TRBV7-9

cdr3_aa: CASSLVLSDWGQTGGTEAFF
j_call: TRBJ1-1
v_call: TRBV7-9

cdr3_aa: CASSKRVQQGANTEAFF
j_call: TRBJ1-1
v_call: TRBV21-1

cdr3_aa: CASSVGLAGGGSYNEQFF
j_call: TRBJ2-1
v_call: TRBV9

cdr3_aa: CASSPQGFAPYNERFF
j_call: TRBJ2-1
v_call: TRBV7-3

cdr3_aa: CASSLDKLGARFSTDTQYF
j_call: TRBJ2-3
v_call: TRBV6-2/TRBV6-3

cdr3_aa: CASSSYTGMNTEAFF
j_call: TRBJ1-1
v_call: TRBV27

cdr3_aa: CASSDSGSGGELFF
j_call: TRBJ2-2
v_call: TRBV6-4

cdr3_aa: CASSRSGVGSAHLTNEQFF
j_call: TRBJ2-1
v_call: TRBV11-2

cdr3_aa: CASTFGLAGVNTGELFF
j_call: TRBJ2-2
v_call: TRBV5-8

cdr3_aa: CSAGRPDPREQFF
j_call: TRBJ2-1
v_call: TRBV20-1

cdr3_aa: CASSLMGDSPLHF
j_call: TRBJ1-6
v_call: TRBV28

cdr3_aa: CATSLWATEAFF
j_call: TRBJ1-1
v_call: TRBV15

cdr3_aa: CSARASFVGGLLSYEQYF
j_call: TRBJ2-7
v_call: TRBV20-1

cdr3_aa: CSGRPGNTYEQYF
j_call: TRBJ2-7
v_call: TRBV29-1

cdr3_aa: CSAREVSYNYEQYF
j_call: TRBJ2-7
v_call: TRBV20-1

cdr3_aa: CASSQGQNTEAFF
j_call: TRBJ1-1
v_call: TRBV4-3

cdr3_aa: CASSFPKTTGSGGKQYF
j_call: TRBJ2-7
v_call: TRBV7-9

cdr3_aa: CASSSGPDMNTEAFF
j_call: TRBJ1-1
v_call: TRBV6-4

cdr3_aa: CSVRDPGIGGYTF
j_call: TRBJ1-2
v_call: TRBV29-1

cdr3_aa: CSVQIPGLAVGEQYF
j_call: TRBJ2-7
v_call: TRBV29-1

cdr3_aa: CASSLIITSGGAGYNEQFF
j_call: TRBJ2-1
v_call: TRBV7-8

cdr3_aa: CSARDLDFALGGYTF
j_call: TRBJ1-2
v_call: TRBV20-1

cdr3_aa: CSVDQQGSYEQYF
j_call: TRBJ2-7
v_call: TRBV29-1

cdr3_aa: CAQLLAGTYNEQFF
j_call: TRBJ2-1
v_call: TRBV30

cdr3_aa: CASSQVRGQNEQYF
j_call: TRBJ2-7
v_call: TRBV14

cdr3_aa: CASSWQGPYYEQYF
j_call: TRBJ2-7
v_call: TRBV7-2

cdr3_aa: CASSLLGGDRTDTRYF
j_call: TRBJ2-3
v_call: TRBV28

cdr3_aa: CASSQDLFGRNSPLHF
j_call: TRBJ1-6
v_call: TRBV14

cdr3_aa: CSGTGWSYEQYF
j_call: TRBJ2-7
v_call: TRBV20-1

cdr3_aa: CSAHRAATTNEKLFF
j_call: TRBJ1-4
v_call: TRBV20-1

cdr3_aa: CASSQFRDSNNSPLHF
j_call: TRBJ1-6
v_call: TRBV3-1